These 14 T cell receptor beta chains were sequenced from one sample in a study of shared clonotypes between healthy human individuals. Libraries were prepared by immunoSEQ multiplex PCR; TCRdb keeps only in-frame clonotypes and omits some of them. The sample contains some 2.1 million clones, 93% of which appear only once. Naive CD8 populations comprised CD45RO-negative cells positively selected for CCR7, excluding terminally differentiated effector memory CD45RA+ cells. Source material: naive CD8+ T cells from PBMCs. These TCRs come from a man between 18 and 35 years old in good health. Some clones in this sample may be carry-over from other donors' samples.

J is TRBJ2-7 and V is TRBV19; D gene unclear. This CDR3 comprises 12 residues. The germline V gene has CDR1 LNHDA and CDR2 SQIVND (reference sequence). V lost 5 bases to trimming and J lost 6 bases, with 11 bases between them. The CDR3: CASSFISSEQYF. The CDR3 nucleotides are TGTGCCAGTAGTTTCATCTCTAGCGAGCAGTACTTC.

The V call is TRBV15, the J call TRBJ2-7; D could derive from TRBD1 or TRBD2 (5 bases each). V was cut by 3 bases and J by 3 bases, with 12 bases left in between. Germline assignment: CDR1 LNHNV and CDR2 YYDKDF (reference sequence). The CDR3 is made up of 14 amino acids. CDR3 loop: CATSSRDARYEQYF. CDR3 DNA sequence: TGTGCCACCAGCAGCCGGGACGCTCGCTACGAGCAGTACTTC.

The chain combines TRBV7-9 with TRBJ2-5, with 7 bases lining up with TRBD1. V lost 4 bases and J lost 2; bases outside the gene matches: 4. Germline V CDR1 and CDR2: SEHNR, FQNEAQ (reference sequence). The CDR3 totals 14 residues. The CDR3 loop reads CASSSGTDQETQYF. In DNA form, the CDR3 reads TGTGCCAGCAGCTCGGGGACAGATCAAGAGACCCAGTACTTC. Supplemented by reference TRBV7-9 and TRBJ2-5, the full variable domain reads DTGVSQNPRHKITKRGQNVTFRCDPISEHNRLYWYRQTLGQGPEFLTYFQNEAQLEKSRLLSDRFSAERPKGSFSTLEIQRTEQGDSAMYLCASSSGTDQETQYFGPGTRLLVL.

In this sample, this clone turned up once. The rearrangement uses TRBV19 and TRBJ2-6; D is unclear. The CDR3 is 15 amino acids. Trimming shortened V by 7 bases and J by 0 bases, and 10 bases separated the two germline ends. Per the germline V gene, CDR1 is LNHDA and CDR2 is SQIVND (reference sequence). CDR3 sequence reads: CASNSGVSGANVLTF. Written as DNA, the CDR3 is TGTGCCAGTAATTCAGGCGTCTCTGGGGCCAACGTCCTGACTTTC.

The V gene is TRBV30, the J gene TRBJ1-6; a possible D gene is TRBD1 (6 bases). The CDR3 totals 13 residues. The V gene lost 4 bases and the J gene lost 8 bases, with 12 bases spanning the gap. CDR1 is GTSNPN, CDR2 SVGIG, per germline (reference sequence). CDR3 loop: CAWTPGQYSPLHF. DNA of the CDR3: TGTGCCTGGACCCCGGGACAATATTCACCCCTCCACTTT.

This clone occurred once. This rearrangement joins TRBV7-8 to TRBJ1-5; unclear D gene. Germline V gives CDR1 SGHVS, CDR2 FQNEAQ. V lost 1 base, J lost 7 bases, and 14 bases lay in between. The CDR3 sequence is 15 residues long. CDR3 DNA: TGTGCCAGCAGCTTAGGGTCGATGGGAACCCAGCCCCAGCATTTT. It encodes CASSLGSMGTQPQHF.

The J gene is TRBJ2-2, the V gene TRBV5-6; D call uncertain. Looked up from germline, CDR1 is SGHDT and CDR2 is YYEEEE. V lost 1 base, J lost 2 bases, and 6 bases lay in between. This CDR3 spans 14 amino acids. CDR3 in DNA: TGTGCCAGCAGCTTGCTGGCAAACACCGGGGAGCTGTTTTTT. Translated: CASSLLANTGELFF.

This chain links TRBV5-4 with TRBJ1-1, with D unresolved. V lost 0 bases, J lost 0 bases, and 6 bases lay in between. Per germline, CDR1 SGHNT and CDR2 YYREEE (reference sequence). The CDR3 totals 14 residues. The DNA of the CDR3 is TGTGCCAGCAGCTTGGCTGATCTGAACACTGAAGCTTTCTTT. This encodes CASSLADLNTEAFF.

For the CDR3, the DNA is TGTGCCAGCAGACCAAGGACAGTAAATGAAAAACTGTTTTTT. Translation: CASRPRTVNEKLFF. The rearrangement joins TRBV27 to TRBJ1-4; the D gene is possibly TRBD1 (6 bases). The CDR3 totals 14 residues. The germline V gene encodes CDR1 MNHEY and CDR2 SMNVEV (reference sequence). Trimming shortened V by 6 bases and J by 5 bases, and 13 bases separated the two germline ends.

Note on this clone: Other nucleotide sequences from this sample produce the same CDR3. The CDR3 protein is CASSLGQFSTDTQYF. Here the CDR3 DNA reads TGCGCCAGCAGCTTGGGGCAGTTTAGCACAGATACGCAGTATTTT. The chain links TRBV5-1 to TRBJ2-3; D is unclear. In germline, CDR1 is SGHRS, CDR2 YFSETQ. CDR3 length: 15 amino acids. Trimming shortened V by 0 bases and J by 0 bases, and 8 bases separated the two germline ends.

In regard to this clone: Germline is not matched at one junction end, which may reflect a read error. The chain couples TRBV19 to TRBJ1-1; D is unclear. The CDR3 is 12 residues long. Germline lookup yields CDR1 LNHDA and CDR2 SQIVND (reference sequence). In nucleotides, the CDR3 is TGTGCCAGTAGTATAGTCGGTCAGGTCTCCACCTTT. Protein: CASSIVGQVSTF.

The chain joins TRBV5-4 to TRBJ2-1; D perhaps matches TRBD1 (5 bases). Germline CDR1 and CDR2: SGHNT and YYREEE (reference sequence). This CDR3 region has 12 residues. V shed 4 bases and J shed 9 bases, with 11 bases lying between them. The CDR3, as DNA: TGTGCCAGCAGCGGCAGGGTTGGTGAGCAGTTCTTC. Translated: CASSGRVGEQFF.

This rearrangement joins TRBV7-9 to TRBJ2-2, with a possible D match to TRBD2 (6 bases). Trimming pared 6 bases from V and 1 base from J, leaving 12 bases between. Germline CDR1 reads SEHNR; CDR2 reads FQNEAQ (reference sequence). The CDR3 spans 15 residues. The CDR3 spells CASRPQEGNTGELFF. The CDR3 bases are TGTGCCAGCAGACCACAGGAGGGGAACACCGGGGAGCTGTTTTTT.

The chain recombines TRBV28 with TRBJ1-4; a possible D gene is TRBD1 (5 bases). The CDR3 spans 14 residues. The V gene lost 10 bases and the J gene lost 8 bases, with 20 bases spanning the gap. Germline values: CDR1 MDHEN, CDR2 SYDVKM. The DNA for the CDR3 is TGTGCCACCAAATGGACGGTGGGGCGGGAAAAACTGTTTTTT. This sequence encodes CATKWTVGREKLFF.